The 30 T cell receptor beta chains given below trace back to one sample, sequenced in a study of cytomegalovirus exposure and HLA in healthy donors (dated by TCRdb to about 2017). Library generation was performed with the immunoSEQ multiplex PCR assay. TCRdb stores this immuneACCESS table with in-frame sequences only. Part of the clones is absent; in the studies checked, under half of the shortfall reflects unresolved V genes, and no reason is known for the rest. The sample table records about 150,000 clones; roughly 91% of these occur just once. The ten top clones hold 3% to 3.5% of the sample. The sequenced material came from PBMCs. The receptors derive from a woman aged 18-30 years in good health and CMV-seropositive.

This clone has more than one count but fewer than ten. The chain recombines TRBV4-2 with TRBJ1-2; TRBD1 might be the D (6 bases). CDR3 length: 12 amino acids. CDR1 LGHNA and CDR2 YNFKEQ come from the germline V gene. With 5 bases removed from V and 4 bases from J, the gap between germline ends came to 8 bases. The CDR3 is CASSEQGYGYTF. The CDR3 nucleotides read TGTGCCAGCAGCGAACAGGGCTATGGCTACACCTTC.

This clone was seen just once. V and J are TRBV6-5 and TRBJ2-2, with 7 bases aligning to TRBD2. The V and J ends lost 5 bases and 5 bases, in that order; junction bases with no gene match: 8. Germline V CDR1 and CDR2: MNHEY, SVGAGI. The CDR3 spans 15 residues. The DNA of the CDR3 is TGTGCCAGCAGTCTGCAGCGGGATTGGACCGGGGAGCTGTTTTTT. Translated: CASSLQRDWTGELFF.

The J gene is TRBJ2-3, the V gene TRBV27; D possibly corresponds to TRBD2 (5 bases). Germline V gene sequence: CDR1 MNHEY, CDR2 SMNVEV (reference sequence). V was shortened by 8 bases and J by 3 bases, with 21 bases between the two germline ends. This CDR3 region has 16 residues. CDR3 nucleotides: TGTGCCAGCCGCCCAGAGGCCGGGATAGGAACAGATACGCAGTATTTT. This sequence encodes CASRPEAGIGTDTQYF.

The DNA of the CDR3 is TGTGCCAGCAGCCCCGCGGGGGGAGCGGGAGGGCCAGGGACCGGGGAGCTGTTTTTT. Its protein is CASSPAGGAGGPGTGELFF. This rearrangement joins TRBV4-2 to TRBJ2-2; 10 bases line up with TRBD2. Germline V gene sequence: CDR1 LGHNA, CDR2 YNFKEQ. The CDR3 extends over 19 amino acids. The V segment lost 4 bases and the J segment 5 bases; nucleotides outside the gene matches: 16.

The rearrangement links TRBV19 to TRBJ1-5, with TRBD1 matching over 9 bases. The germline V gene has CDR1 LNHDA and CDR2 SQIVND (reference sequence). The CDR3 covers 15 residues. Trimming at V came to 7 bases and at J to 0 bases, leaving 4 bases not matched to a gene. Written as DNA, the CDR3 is TGTGCCAGTACCCAGACAGGGGGTAGCAATCAGCCCCAGCATTTT. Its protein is CASTQTGGSNQPQHF.

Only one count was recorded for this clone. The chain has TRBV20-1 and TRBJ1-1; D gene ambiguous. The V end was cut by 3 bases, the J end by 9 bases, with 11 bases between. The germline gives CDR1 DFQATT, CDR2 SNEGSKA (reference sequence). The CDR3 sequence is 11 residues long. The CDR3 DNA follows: TGCAGTGCTAGTACCGCTAGAAAAGCTTTCTTT. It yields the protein CSASTARKAFF.

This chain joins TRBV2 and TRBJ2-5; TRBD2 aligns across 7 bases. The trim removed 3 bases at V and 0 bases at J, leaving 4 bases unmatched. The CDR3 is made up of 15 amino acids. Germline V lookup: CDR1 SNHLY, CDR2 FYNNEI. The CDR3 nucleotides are TGTGCCAGCAGTGAGCGGGGGATGTACCAAGAGACCCAGTACTTC. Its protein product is CASSERGMYQETQYF.

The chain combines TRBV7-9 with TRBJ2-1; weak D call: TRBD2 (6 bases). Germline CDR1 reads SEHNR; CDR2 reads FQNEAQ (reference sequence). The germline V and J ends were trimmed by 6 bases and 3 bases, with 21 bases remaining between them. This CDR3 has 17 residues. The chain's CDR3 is CASSTTKLRAGYNEQFF. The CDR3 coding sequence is TGTGCCAGCAGTACAACTAAGCTCCGAGCGGGCTACAATGAGCAGTTCTTC. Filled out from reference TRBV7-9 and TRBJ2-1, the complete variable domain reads DTGVSQNPRHKITKRGQNVTFRCDPISEHNRLYWYRQTLGQGPEFLTYFQNEAQLEKSRLLSDRFSAERPKGSFSTLEIQRTEQGDSAMYLCASSTTKLRAGYNEQFFGPGTRLTVL.

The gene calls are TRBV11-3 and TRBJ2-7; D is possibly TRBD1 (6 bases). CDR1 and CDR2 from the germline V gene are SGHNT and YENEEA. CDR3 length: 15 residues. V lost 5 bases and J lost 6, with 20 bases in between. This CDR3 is CASSDPGVVGPEQYF. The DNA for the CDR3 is TGTGCCAGCAGCGACCCAGGGGTAGTGGGTCCCGAGCAGTACTTC.

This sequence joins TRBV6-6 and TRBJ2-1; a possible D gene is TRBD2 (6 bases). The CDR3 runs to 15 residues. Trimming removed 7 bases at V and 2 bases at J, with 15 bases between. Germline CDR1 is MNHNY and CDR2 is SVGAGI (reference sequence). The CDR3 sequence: CASTSRDSPYNEQFF. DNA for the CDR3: TGTGCCAGCACCTCCAGGGACTCCCCCTACAATGAGCAGTTCTTC.

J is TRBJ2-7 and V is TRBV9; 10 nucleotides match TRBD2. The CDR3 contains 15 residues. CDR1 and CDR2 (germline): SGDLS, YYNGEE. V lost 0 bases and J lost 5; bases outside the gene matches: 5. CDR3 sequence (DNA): TGTGCCAGCAGCGTAGGAGCTAGCGGGAGTCACGAGCAGTACTTC. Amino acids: CASSVGASGSHEQYF.

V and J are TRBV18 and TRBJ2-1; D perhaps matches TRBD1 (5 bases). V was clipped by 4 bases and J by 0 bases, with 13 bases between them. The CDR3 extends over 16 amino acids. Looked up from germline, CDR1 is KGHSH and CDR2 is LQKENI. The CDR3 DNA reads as TGTGCCAGCTCACTGGAACAGGTGAGCTCCTACAATGAGCAGTTCTTC. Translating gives CASSLEQVSSYNEQFF.

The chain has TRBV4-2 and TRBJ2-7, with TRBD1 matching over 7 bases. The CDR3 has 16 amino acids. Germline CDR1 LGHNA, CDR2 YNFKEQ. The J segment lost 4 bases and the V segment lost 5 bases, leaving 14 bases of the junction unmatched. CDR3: CASSKGVTGAKYEQYF. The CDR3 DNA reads TGTGCCAGCAGCAAAGGAGTTACAGGGGCCAAATACGAGCAGTACTTC.

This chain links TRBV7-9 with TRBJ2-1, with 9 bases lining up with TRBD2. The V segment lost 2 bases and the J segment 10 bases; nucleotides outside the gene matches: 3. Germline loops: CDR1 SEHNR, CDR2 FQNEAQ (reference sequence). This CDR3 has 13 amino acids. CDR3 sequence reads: CASSLQLAGEQFF. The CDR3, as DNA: TGTGCCAGCAGCTTACAACTAGCGGGCGAGCAGTTCTTC.

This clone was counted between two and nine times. The CDR3 nucleotides are TGTGCCAGCAGTGACGGACTAGCGGGATCCGGGGAGCTGTTTTTT. Its translation: CASSDGLAGSGELFF. The chain carries TRBV6-1 and TRBJ2-2, with 12 positions matching TRBD2. CDR3 length: 15 residues. Germline lookup yields CDR1 MNHNS and CDR2 SASEGT. The V and J ends lost 3 bases and 6 bases, in that order; junction bases with no gene match: 2.

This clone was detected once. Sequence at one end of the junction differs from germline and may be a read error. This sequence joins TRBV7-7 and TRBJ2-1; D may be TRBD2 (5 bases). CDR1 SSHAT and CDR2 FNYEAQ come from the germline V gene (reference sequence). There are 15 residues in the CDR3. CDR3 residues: CASSLGGESYNEQFF. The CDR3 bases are TGTGCTAGCAGCTTAGGTGGGGAGTCCTACAATGAGCAGTTCTTC. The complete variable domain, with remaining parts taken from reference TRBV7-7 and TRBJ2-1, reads GAGVSQSPRYKVTKRGQDVTLRCDPISSHATLYWYQQALGQGPEFLTYFNYEAQPDKSGLPSDRFSAERPEGSISTLTIQRTEQRDSAMYRCASSLGGESYNEQFFGPGTRLTVL.

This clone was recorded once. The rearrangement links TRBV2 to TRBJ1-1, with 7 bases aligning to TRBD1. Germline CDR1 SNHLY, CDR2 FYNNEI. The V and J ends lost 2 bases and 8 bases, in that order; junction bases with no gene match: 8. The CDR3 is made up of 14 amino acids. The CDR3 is CASSELLGGVEAFF. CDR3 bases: TGTGCCAGCAGTGAACTTCTAGGGGGCGTAGAAGCTTTCTTT. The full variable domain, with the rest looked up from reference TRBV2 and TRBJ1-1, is EPEVTQTPSHQVTQMGQEVILRCVPISNHLYFYWYRQILGQKVEFLVSFYNNEISEKSEIFDDQFSVERPDGSNFTLKIRSTKLEDSAMYFCASSELLGGVEAFFGQGTRLTVV.

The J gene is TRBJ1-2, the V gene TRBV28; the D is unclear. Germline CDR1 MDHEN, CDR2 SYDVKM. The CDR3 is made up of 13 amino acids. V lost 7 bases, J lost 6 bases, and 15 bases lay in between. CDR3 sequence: CASKGLTLDGYTF. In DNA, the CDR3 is TGTGCCAGCAAAGGCCTTACCCTAGATGGCTACACCTTC.

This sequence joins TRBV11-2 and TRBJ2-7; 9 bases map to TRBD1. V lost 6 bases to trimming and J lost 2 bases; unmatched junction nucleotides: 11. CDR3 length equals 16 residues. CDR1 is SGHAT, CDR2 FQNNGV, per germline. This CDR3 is CASSPIARQGAYEQYF. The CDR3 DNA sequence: TGTGCCAGCAGTCCGATCGCAAGACAGGGGGCCTACGAGCAGTACTTC.

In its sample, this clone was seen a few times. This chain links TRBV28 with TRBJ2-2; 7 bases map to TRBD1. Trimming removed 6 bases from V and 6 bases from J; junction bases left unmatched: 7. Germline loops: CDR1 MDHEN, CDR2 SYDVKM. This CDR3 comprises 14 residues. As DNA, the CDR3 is TGTGCCAGCAGGCGACAGGGTCGATCCGGGGAGCTGTTTTTT. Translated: CASRRQGRSGELFF.

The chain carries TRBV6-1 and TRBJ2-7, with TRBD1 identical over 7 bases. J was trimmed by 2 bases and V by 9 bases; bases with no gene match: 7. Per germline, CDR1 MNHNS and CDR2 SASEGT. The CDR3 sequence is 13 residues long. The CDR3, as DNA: TGTGCCAGGGGACAGCCATTCCCCTACGAGCAGTACTTC. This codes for CARGQPFPYEQYF.

DNA of the CDR3: TGTGCCAGCAGCGGTGGGGGACTAGGGACTTCGGACGAGCAGTACTTC. Protein product: CASSGGGLGTSDEQYF. The chain couples TRBV9 to TRBJ2-7; 8 nucleotides match TRBD2. The CDR3 is 16 amino acids. CDR1 is SGDLS, CDR2 YYNGEE, per germline. Trimming removed 3 bases from V and 5 bases from J; junction bases left unmatched: 13.

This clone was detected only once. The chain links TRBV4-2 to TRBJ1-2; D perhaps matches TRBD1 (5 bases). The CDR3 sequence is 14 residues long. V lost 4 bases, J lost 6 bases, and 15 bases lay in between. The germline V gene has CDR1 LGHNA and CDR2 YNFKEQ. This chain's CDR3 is CASSRSGWRNGYTF. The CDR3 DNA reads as TGTGCCAGCAGCCGCTCAGGGTGGCGCAATGGCTACACCTTC.

The CDR3 loop reads CASSNQETQYF. The CDR3 DNA is TGTGCCTCTAGTAATCAGGAGACCCAGTACTTC. The chain combines TRBV30 with TRBJ2-5, with no clear D. The CDR3 has 11 amino acids. CDR1 GTSNPN and CDR2 SVGIG come from the germline V gene (reference sequence). V dropped 7 bases and J dropped 5 bases, with 11 bases sitting between them.

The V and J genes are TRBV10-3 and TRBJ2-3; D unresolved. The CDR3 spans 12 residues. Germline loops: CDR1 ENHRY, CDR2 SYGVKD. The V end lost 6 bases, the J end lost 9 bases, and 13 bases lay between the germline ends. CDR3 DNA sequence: TGTGCCATCAGCTCAGTGTTCCGAACGCAGTATTTT. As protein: CAISSVFRTQYF.

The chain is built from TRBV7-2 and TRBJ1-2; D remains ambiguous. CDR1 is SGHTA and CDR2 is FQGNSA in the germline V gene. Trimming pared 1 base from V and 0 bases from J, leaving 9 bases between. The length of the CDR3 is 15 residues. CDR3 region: CASSLDRVANYGYTF. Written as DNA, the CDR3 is TGTGCCAGCAGCTTAGATCGGGTAGCTAACTATGGCTACACCTTC. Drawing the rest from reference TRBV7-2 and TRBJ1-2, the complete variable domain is GAGVSQSPSNKVTEKGKDVELRCDPISGHTALYWYRQSLGQGLEFLIYFQGNSAPDKSGLPSDRFSAERTGGSVSTLTIQRTQQEDSAVYLCASSLDRVANYGYTFGSGTRLTVV.

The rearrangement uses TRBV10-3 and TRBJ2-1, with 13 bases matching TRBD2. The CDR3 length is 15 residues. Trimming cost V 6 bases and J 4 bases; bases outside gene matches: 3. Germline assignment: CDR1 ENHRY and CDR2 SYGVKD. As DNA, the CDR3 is TGTGCCATCAGCGGGACTAGCGGGGTTTACAATGAGCAGTTCTTC. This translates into CAISGTSGVYNEQFF.

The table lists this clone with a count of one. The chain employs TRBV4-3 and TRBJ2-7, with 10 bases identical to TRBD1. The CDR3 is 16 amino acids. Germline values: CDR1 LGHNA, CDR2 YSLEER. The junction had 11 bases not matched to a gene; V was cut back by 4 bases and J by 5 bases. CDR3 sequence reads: CASSPDPGQGSHEQYF. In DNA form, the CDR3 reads TGCGCCAGCAGCCCGGACCCGGGACAGGGGTCCCACGAGCAGTACTTC.

The CDR3 here is CASSLEGSGRLSYEQYF. Here the CDR3 DNA reads TGTGCCAGCAGCTTAGAAGGTAGCGGGAGGCTCTCCTACGAGCAGTACTTC. The chain uses TRBV7-9 and TRBJ2-7; 10 nucleotides align to TRBD2. The CDR3 has 17 residues. V lost 1 base and J lost 0; bases outside the gene matches: 6. Germline lookup yields CDR1 SEHNR and CDR2 FQNEAQ (reference sequence).

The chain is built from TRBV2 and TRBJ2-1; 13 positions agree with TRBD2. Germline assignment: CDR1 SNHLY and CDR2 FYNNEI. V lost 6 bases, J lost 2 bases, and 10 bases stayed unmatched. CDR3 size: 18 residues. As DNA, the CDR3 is TGTGCCAGCAGCCGGCCCGGGACTAGCGGGAATACCTACAATGAGCAGTTCTTC. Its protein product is CASSRPGTSGNTYNEQFF.